The 25 T cell receptor beta chains given below trace back to one sample, sequenced in a study of spatial heterogeneity in lung cancer. Study-wide results and limits: Expanded alpha and beta TCR counts within tumors tracked tumor mutation counts.

These receptors lack a known antigen. This sample's time point: sample taken at primary tumor resection. Each CDR3 protein is one row after TCRdb ran MiXCR on the 5' RACE reads. The sample has approximately 94,000 distinct CDR3 sequences, about 4.4% seen once. The sample here was lung tumor tissue, taken at surgery. All receptors derive from a male donor with early-stage non-small cell lung cancer.

J is TRBJ1-1 and V is TRBV6-1; 8 nucleotides line up with TRBD1. This CDR3 is built from 14 residues. Germline values: CDR1 MNHNS, CDR2 SASEGT. Trimming removed 6 bases from V and 3 bases from J; junction bases left unmatched: 6. CDR3 region: CASRTSGGHTEAFF. As DNA, the CDR3 is TGTGCCAGCAGAACTTCAGGGGGCCACACTGAAGCTTTCTTT.

This clonotype has only a few counts. The chain combines TRBV11-2 with TRBJ2-1; D remains unclear. Germline V gene lookup returns CDR1 SGHAT and CDR2 FQNNGV. The CDR3 sequence is 12 residues long. V was cut by 0 bases and J by 9 bases, with 6 bases left in between. The CDR3 here is CASSLDRGEQFF. The CDR3 nucleotides are TGTGCCAGCAGCTTAGACCGAGGTGAGCAGTTCTTC.

Only a few counts were recorded for this clonotype. The V call is TRBV28, the J call TRBJ1-5; D is undetermined. The germline V gene encodes CDR1 MDHEN and CDR2 SYDVKM. This CDR3 spans 14 amino acids. Trimming stripped 4 bases from V and 4 bases from J, with 11 bases between. CDR3 region: CASSSGPRNQPQHF. The CDR3 DNA is TGTGCCAGCAGTTCTGGACCCAGAAATCAGCCCCAGCATTTT.

This clonotype was counted many times. The chain carries TRBV10-3 and TRBJ1-3; D remains ambiguous. Trimming took off 6 bases at V and 5 bases at J, with 11 bases between the two ends. This CDR3 comprises 13 residues. Germline-derived CDR1 and CDR2 are ENHRY and SYGVKD. The CDR3 DNA follows: TGTGCCATCAGGGAGACACCCCGAAACACCATATATTTT. It codes for CAIRETPRNTIYF.

This clonotype was detected only a few times. The chain uses TRBV20-1 and TRBJ2-4; D perhaps matches TRBD2 (5 bases). Germline V lookup: CDR1 DFQATT, CDR2 SNEGSKA (reference sequence). The CDR3 extends over 16 amino acids. The germline V and J ends were trimmed by 3 bases and 0 bases, with 15 bases remaining between them. The CDR3 DNA reads TGCAGTGCTAGTACCAGTCGGGGAGTAGCCAAAAACATTCAGTACTTC. This gives the protein CSASTSRGVAKNIQYF.

The sample holds many counts of this clonotype. At one boundary the junction diverges from the germline segment, which might be a read error. The J gene is TRBJ1-3, the V gene TRBV7-2; maybe TRBD1 (6 bases). The CDR3 covers 15 residues. The germline CDR1 and CDR2 sequences are SGHTA and FQGNSA. CDR3 in amino acids: CASSLVGASENTIYF. The CDR3 region has the DNA TGTGCCAGCAGCTTAGTGGGGGCATCTGAAAACACCATATATTTT.

This chain links TRBV5-1 with TRBJ2-3, with 9 bases matching TRBD2. The CDR3 covers 16 residues. Per germline, CDR1 SGHRS and CDR2 YFSETQ. The trim removed 1 base at V and 5 bases at J, leaving 8 bases unmatched. DNA of the CDR3: TGCGCCAGCAGCTTGTGGGCTAGCGGGATGGGAGATACGCAGTATTTT. It encodes CASSLWASGMGDTQYF.

The chain has TRBV28 and TRBJ2-7, with unresolved D. The V and J ends lost 6 bases and 0 bases respectively, with 18 bases between them. This CDR3 is built from 16 residues. The germline V gene has CDR1 MDHEN and CDR2 SYDVKM. CDR3 in DNA: TGTGCCAGCAGCCCCAGTCGGTATATCAACTCCTACGAGCAGTACTTC. Protein sequence: CASSPSRYINSYEQYF.

This clonotype was detected ten times or more. V usage is TRBV12-3 or TRBV12-4 and J usage is TRBJ2-2; 10 positions agree with TRBD1. The CDR3 spans 15 residues. Trimming took 5 bases from V and 6 from J; bases not matched to a gene: 6. Here the CDR3 DNA reads TGTGCCAGCAGTCCGACAGGGGGCGCGGCCGGGGAGCTGTTTTTT. It yields the protein CASSPTGGAAGELFF.

With regard to this clonotype: Just one base apart from a much larger clone, this may be a read error. The chain couples TRBV28 to TRBJ2-7, with 7 bases lining up with TRBD1. Germline assignment: CDR1 MDHEN and CDR2 SYDVKM. There are 13 residues in the CDR3. CDR3 DNA: TGTGCCAACAGTGGGGACAGCACCTACGAGCAGTACTTC. Translating gives CANSGDSTYEQYF.

This clonotype was detected ten times or more. The V and J genes are TRBV20-1 and TRBJ2-2; 8 bases agree with TRBD1. V gave up 6 bases and J gave up 6 bases; unmatched junction bases: 6. The germline CDR1 and CDR2 sequences are DFQATT and SNEGSKA (reference sequence). There are 13 residues in the CDR3. DNA of the CDR3: TGCAGTGCAAGGACAGGGTGGGCCGGGGAGCTGTTTTTT. It specifies CSARTGWAGELFF.

This clonotype has a count of ten or more. The V gene is TRBV7-6, the J gene TRBJ2-1, with unresolved D. CDR3 length equals 18 residues. Germline V gene lookup returns CDR1 SGHVS and CDR2 FNYEAQ. Trimming left V 0 bases short and J 0 bases short, with 15 bases between. CDR3 in amino acids: CASSLAYYYASSYNEQFF. The CDR3 region has the DNA TGTGCCAGCAGCTTAGCGTACTACTATGCTAGCTCCTACAATGAGCAGTTCTTC.

This clonotype was observed at least ten times. The chain couples TRBV6-5 to TRBJ2-5, with D possibly being TRBD1 (5 bases). Looked up from germline, CDR1 is MNHEY and CDR2 is SVGAGI. The ends were cut back, 2 bases at V and 1 base at J, with 11 bases in the middle. The CDR3 is 15 amino acids. The CDR3 reads CASSYTTVGQETQYF. As DNA, the CDR3 is TGTGCCAGCAGTTACACGACAGTTGGCCAAGAGACCCAGTACTTC.

This clonotype appeared many times. CDR3 sequence reads: CASSFSGRAGDTQYF. Written as DNA, the CDR3 is TGTGCCAGCAGTTTTAGCGGGAGGGCTGGAGATACGCAGTATTTT. The chain has TRBV28 and TRBJ2-3, with 11 positions matching TRBD2. The CDR3 spans 15 residues. Trimming cost V 3 bases and J 5 bases; bases outside gene matches: 4. Germline V gene sequence: CDR1 MDHEN, CDR2 SYDVKM. Together with reference TRBV28 and TRBJ2-3, the CDR3 gives the full variable domain: DVKVTQSSRYLVKRTGEKVFLECVQDMDHENMFWYRQDPGLGLRLIYFSYDVKMKEKGDIPEGYSVSREKKERFSLILESASTNQTSMYLCASSFSGRAGDTQYFGPGTRLTVL.

This clonotype has a count of ten or more. This chain connects TRBV20-1 to TRBJ2-5, with D unresolved. From germline, CDR1 is DFQATT and CDR2 SNEGSKA (reference sequence). Trimming shortened V by 3 bases and J by 9 bases, and 11 bases separated the two germline ends. This CDR3 spans 11 amino acids. CDR3 DNA sequence: TGCAGTGCTAGTATGGTCCTGGCCCAGTACTTC. It translates to CSASMVLAQYF.

Comment on this clonotype: A read error is possible here, since a much larger clone lies one base away. The chain is built from TRBV6-5 and TRBJ2-1; D may be TRBD2 (5 bases). The CDR3 consists of 14 residues. Germline CDR1 MNHEY, CDR2 SVGAGI. DNA of the CDR3: TGTACCAGCAGTTACGGCATGACGGGGAATGAGCAGTTCTTC. The encoded protein is CTSSYGMTGNEQFF.

The sample holds a few counts of this clonotype. The V and J genes are TRBV5-1 and TRBJ1-1; no clear D. Trimming left V 0 bases short and J 6 bases short, with 6 bases between. The germline V gene has CDR1 SGHRS and CDR2 YFSETQ. The CDR3 contains 12 residues. CDR3: CASSLDLSEAFF. The DNA for the CDR3 is TGCGCCAGCAGCTTGGATTTATCTGAAGCTTTCTTT.

This clonotype appeared many times. The chain uses TRBV6-6 and TRBJ1-4; 8 nucleotides line up with TRBD1. Trimming cost V 6 bases and J 5 bases; bases outside gene matches: 5. CDR3 size: 14 residues. Germline lookup yields CDR1 MNHNY and CDR2 SVGAGI (reference sequence). CDR3 sequence reads: CASRPGGSNEKLFF. CDR3 DNA sequence: TGTGCCAGCAGACCAGGGGGCTCCAATGAAAAACTGTTTTTT.

This sequence joins TRBV7-2 and TRBJ1-3; D is undetermined. CDR3 size: 13 residues. Trimming shortened V by 3 bases and J by 3 bases, and 6 bases separated the two germline ends. Germline values: CDR1 SGHTA, CDR2 FQGNSA. This CDR3 reads CASSFKGGNTIYF. CDR3 nucleotide sequence: TGTGCCAGCAGCTTTAAAGGTGGAAACACCATATATTTT.

The genes are TRBV20-1 and TRBJ1-1; TRBD1 is a possible D gene (6 bases). V lost 5 bases to trimming and J lost 9 bases, with 22 bases between them. Looked up from germline, CDR1 is DFQATT and CDR2 is SNEGSKA (reference sequence). CDR3 size: 14 residues. The CDR3 DNA sequence: TGCAGTGCTCTCGCGCGGACAGACCCTCACCAAGCTTTCTTT. This codes for CSALARTDPHQAFF.

This clonotype showed up many times. The J gene is TRBJ2-7, the V gene TRBV5-1; D remains unclear. This CDR3 is built from 11 residues. V lost 3 bases, J lost 4 bases, and 5 bases lay in between. Germline V gene sequence: CDR1 SGHRS, CDR2 YFSETQ. CDR3 sequence reads: CASSSQYEQYF. CDR3 DNA: TGCGCCAGCAGCTCACAGTACGAGCAGTACTTC.

This clonotype was observed a handful of times. The V gene is TRBV4-1, the J gene TRBJ1-4; D gene unclear. Trimming pared 0 bases from V and 6 bases from J, leaving 11 bases between. The germline V gene encodes CDR1 MGHRA and CDR2 YSYEKL. This CDR3 is built from 15 residues. The CDR3 loop is CASSQDLGGDEKLFF. The DNA for the CDR3 is TGCGCCAGCAGCCAAGATCTTGGTGGCGATGAAAAACTGTTTTTT.

This clonotype was seen at least ten times. The chain couples TRBV11-2 to TRBJ1-4; D is ambiguous. Trimming removed 5 bases at V and 3 bases at J, with 19 bases between. The CDR3 runs 17 residues. Germline lookup yields CDR1 SGHAT and CDR2 FQNNGV. CDR3 nucleotides: TGTGCCAGCAGCGCAAAACAGATCATTGCGGCTAATGAAAAACTGTTTTTT. Protein product: CASSAKQIIAANEKLFF.

This clonotype was counted many times. The V call is TRBV11-2, the J call TRBJ1-2; D not certain. The CDR3 spans 12 residues. Trimming took 2 bases from V and 6 from J, leaving 7 bases between them. Per germline, CDR1 SGHAT and CDR2 FQNNGV. As DNA, the CDR3 is TGTGCCAGCAGCTTAAGTCGTGATGGCTACACCTTC. It yields the protein CASSLSRDGYTF.

This clonotype showed up many times. The chain links TRBV20-1 to TRBJ1-1, with a weak D call TRBD1 (6 bases). Germline lookup yields CDR1 DFQATT and CDR2 SNEGSKA (reference sequence). With 8 bases removed from V and 0 bases from J, the gap between germline ends came to 10 bases. The CDR3 loop spans 12 amino acids. The CDR3 DNA is TGCAGTTTCGGGACAATGAACACTGAAGCTTTCTTT. It codes for CSFGTMNTEAFF.